The 30 T cell receptor beta chains reported below all come from one sample, sequenced in a study of identical twins. Each CDR3 protein gets one entry after TCRdb re-called the 5' RACE reads with MiXCR. This table holds more than 650,000 distinct CDR3 sequences, 5.5% to 6.5% found once. The sequenced sample consisted of naive T cells sorted from blood. All receptors come from a man aged 18 to 30 in good health.

This clonotype was recorded many times. This chain uses TRBV12-3 or TRBV12-4 with TRBJ1-2, with a weak D call TRBD1 (5 bases). The V end was cut by 2 bases, the J end by 8 bases, with 24 bases between. The CDR3 is 17 amino acids. The CDR3 DNA reads TGTGCCAGCAGTTTACCCGTACAAGCATGGGGGGAGGAAGGCTACACCTTC. This sequence encodes CASSLPVQAWGEEGYTF.

This clonotype was observed at least ten times. The chain recombines TRBV5-5 with TRBJ2-7; 10 nucleotides line up with TRBD1. After removal of 4 bases from V and 2 bases from J, the junction contained 6 bases not matched to a gene. The CDR3 spans 15 residues. CDR1 is SGHKS, CDR2 YYEKEE, per germline (reference sequence). The CDR3 region is CASSPGTGVPYEQYV. The CDR3 region has the DNA TGTGCCAGCAGCCCCGGGACAGGGGTCCCCTACGAGCAGTACGTC.

The chain joins TRBV6-1 to TRBJ2-1; 10 nucleotides agree with TRBD1. CDR1 is MNHNS, CDR2 SASEGT, per germline. The CDR3 length is 15 residues. The V and J ends lost 5 bases and 8 bases, in that order; junction bases with no gene match: 9. The CDR3 nucleotides read TGTGCCAGCAGTCGAGGAATAGGGACAGGGGATGAGCAGTTCTTC. It yields the protein CASSRGIGTGDEQFF.

The genes are TRBV7-9 and TRBJ1-3; D is unclear. The CDR3 extends over 15 amino acids. CDR1 and CDR2 (germline): SEHNR, FQNEAQ (reference sequence). Trimming removed 1 base from V and 4 bases from J, with 11 bases in between. CDR3 DNA: TGTGCCAGCAGCTTAGTGATGGGAACGGGAAACACCATATATTTT. Its protein is CASSLVMGTGNTIYF.

This clonotype came up many times. The chain combines TRBV28 with TRBJ2-7; TRBD1 agrees at 7 bases. The trim removed 4 bases at V and 5 bases at J, leaving 8 bases unmatched. CDR3 length: 14 residues. CDR1 and CDR2 (germline): MDHEN, SYDVKM. The CDR3, as DNA: TGTGCCAGCAGTTCACCCCGACAGGGCCACGAGCAGTACGTC. As protein: CASSSPRQGHEQYV.

There are a few counts of this clonotype. The chain is built from TRBV5-1 and TRBJ2-3, with 9 nucleotides matching TRBD1. V lost 0 bases to trimming and J lost 4 bases; unmatched junction nucleotides: 3. This CDR3 is built from 15 residues. Germline V gives CDR1 SGHRS, CDR2 YFSETQ. DNA of the CDR3: TGCGCCAGCAGCTTGGGGGACAGGGAGGCAGATACGCAGTATTTT. It codes for CASSLGDREADTQYF.

The J gene is TRBJ1-4, the V gene TRBV10-3; TRBD1 might be the D (5 bases). CDR1 and CDR2 from the germline V gene are ENHRY and SYGVKD. The CDR3 runs 16 residues. Deletions cut 0 bases from V and 4 bases from J, with 12 bases between. The CDR3 loop is CAISESAQGGNEKLFF. The CDR3 DNA reads as TGTGCCATCAGTGAGTCGGCCCAGGGTGGTAATGAAAAACTGTTTTTT.

This clonotype occurred a few times. The V and J genes are TRBV5-1 and TRBJ2-1, with TRBD2 matching 11 bases. V shed 4 bases and J 5 bases; nucleotides not matched to a gene: 5. The germline gives CDR1 SGHRS, CDR2 YFSETQ. This CDR3 spans 15 amino acids. CDR3 residues: CASSLTSGSHNEQFF. DNA for the CDR3: TGCGCCAGCAGCCTTACTAGCGGGAGTCACAATGAGCAGTTCTTC.

The chain is built from TRBV6-1 and TRBJ2-2; D is unresolved. The CDR3 has 15 amino acids. Germline CDR1 reads MNHNS; CDR2 reads SASEGT. Trimming cost V 11 bases and J 2 bases, with 18 bases left between them. This CDR3 reads CASKRPHTNTGELFF. DNA of the CDR3: TGTGCCTCCAAACGGCCCCATACAAACACCGGGGAGCTGTTTTTT.

This clonotype appeared many times. This sequence joins TRBV12-3 or TRBV12-4 and TRBJ1-4; TRBD1 is a possible D gene (5 bases). The germline V and J ends were trimmed by 4 bases and 4 bases, with 13 bases remaining between them. This CDR3 comprises 15 residues. CDR3 sequence: CASSWGVGVNEKLFF. The DNA of the CDR3 is TGTGCCAGCAGTTGGGGGGTGGGGGTTAATGAAAAACTGTTTTTT.

This clonotype was seen ten or more times. V and J are TRBV6-1 and TRBJ2-4; unclear D gene. The CDR3 sequence is 16 residues long. Germline V CDR1 and CDR2: MNHNS, SASEGT. Trimming left V 5 bases short and J 1 base short, with 15 bases between. The CDR3 bases are TGTGCCAGCAGTCCGTGGGGTGAAGGGGCCAAAAACATTCAGTACTTC. Translating gives CASSPWGEGAKNIQYF.

The sample holds a few counts of this clonotype. The chain joins TRBV18 to TRBJ2-7; D remains unclear. Trimming took 6 bases from V and 2 from J, leaving 14 bases between them. This CDR3 is 14 amino acids long. The germline V gene has CDR1 KGHSH and CDR2 LQKENI. Written as DNA, the CDR3 is TGTGCCAGCTCGTTCGGTTCTACCACCTACGAGCAGTACTTC. It is translated as CASSFGSTTYEQYF.

This clonotype was found many times. The rearrangement uses TRBV5-1 and TRBJ2-5; no clear D. Germline CDR1 and CDR2: SGHRS and YFSETQ. CDR3 length: 15 residues. V was clipped by 1 base and J by 1 base, with 11 bases between them. The CDR3 sequence is CASSLTAKAQETQYF. The CDR3 bases are TGCGCCAGCAGCTTGACGGCCAAGGCCCAAGAGACCCAGTACTTC.

The J gene is TRBJ2-1, the V gene TRBV7-9, with 7 bases lining up with TRBD2. J lost 15 bases, V lost 5 bases, and 13 bases had no gene match. CDR3 length: 13 residues. Germline V lookup: CDR1 SEHNR, CDR2 FQNEAQ (reference sequence). CDR3 DNA: TGTGCCAGCAGCGCGCAAGGACTAGTTTTGCCGTTCTTC. Its translation is CASSAQGLVLPFF.

This clonotype has at least ten counts. This chain joins TRBV6-2 or TRBV6-3 and TRBJ2-3; tentatively, D is TRBD2 (5 bases). V lost 2 bases, J lost 6 bases, and 9 bases lay in between. From germline, CDR1 is MNHEY and CDR2 SVGEGT. There are 13 residues in the CDR3. The CDR3 sequence: CASSYQRWDTQYF. The CDR3 nucleotides are TGTGCCAGCAGTTACCAGCGGTGGGATACGCAGTATTTT.

This clonotype appeared a few times. V is TRBV20-1 and J is TRBJ2-3; D uncertain. Trimming left V 6 bases short and J 1 base short, with 8 bases between. CDR1 is DFQATT, CDR2 SNEGSKA, per germline (reference sequence). The CDR3 consists of 12 residues. The CDR3 here is CSATDRTDTQYF. For the CDR3, the DNA is TGCAGTGCAACGGACCGCACAGATACGCAGTATTTT.

In its sample, this clonotype was seen many times. The rearrangement links TRBV29-1 to TRBJ2-3, with unresolved D. Germline V gene sequence: CDR1 SQVTM, CDR2 ANQGSEA. This CDR3 contains 12 residues. V was clipped by 7 bases and J by 4 bases, with 12 bases between them. The CDR3 loop reads CSAATVADTQYF. CDR3 nucleotides: TGCAGCGCCGCCACGGTGGCAGATACGCAGTATTTT.

This clonotype was counted at least ten times. The CDR3 DNA is TGTGCCAGCAGCCGGTTAGCGGGAGTAAGGAATGAGCAGTTCTTC. This sequence encodes CASSRLAGVRNEQFF. The J gene is TRBJ2-1, the V gene TRBV11-2; 9 bases line up with TRBD2. J gave up 7 bases and V 5 bases, and 9 bases lay outside the gene matches. Germline values: CDR1 SGHAT, CDR2 FQNNGV. The CDR3 length is 15 residues.

The table lists this clonotype with a few counts. This chain joins TRBV15 and TRBJ2-5, with a tentative D call TRBD1 (5 bases). CDR3 length: 15 amino acids. Germline-derived CDR1 and CDR2 are LNHNV and YYDKDF (reference sequence). V lost 0 bases and J lost 2, with 10 bases in between. Here the CDR3 DNA reads TGTGCCACCAGCAGAGACCAGCGACAGCAAGAGACCCAGTACTTC. It specifies CATSRDQRQQETQYF.

This clonotype was seen only a few times. V gene TRBV5-1 combines with J gene TRBJ1-5; 7 nucleotides align to TRBD1. The CDR3 sequence is 14 residues long. The germline V gene has CDR1 SGHRS and CDR2 YFSETQ. V dropped 4 bases and J dropped 8; count of bases not matched to a gene: 9. The DNA for the CDR3 is TGCGCCAGCAGCCTGGGGACAGTTTCGGAGCCCCAGCATTTT. Protein sequence: CASSLGTVSEPQHF. The entire variable domain, with the rest obtained from reference TRBV5-1 and TRBJ1-5, is as follows: KAGVTQTPRYLIKTRGQQVTLSCSPISGHRSVSWYQQTPGQGLQFLFEYFSETQRNKGNFPGRFSGRQFSNSRSEMNVSTLELGDSALYLCASSLGTVSEPQHFGDGTRLSIL.

Ten or more counts support this clonotype. The rearrangement links TRBV10-3 to TRBJ1-5; unclear D gene. Trimming took off 2 bases at V and 0 bases at J, with 11 bases between the two ends. The CDR3 runs to 16 residues. Germline V gene lookup returns CDR1 ENHRY and CDR2 SYGVKD. CDR3 sequence: CAISETWGNSNQPQHF. As DNA, the CDR3 is TGTGCCATCAGTGAGACCTGGGGAAATAGCAATCAGCCCCAGCATTTT.

This clonotype was seen repeatedly, ten times or more. The chain is built from TRBV7-2 and TRBJ2-7, with 11 nucleotides matching TRBD1. The V gene end was trimmed by 7 bases and the J gene end by 4 bases; junction bases not matched to a gene: 9. The CDR3 runs to 15 residues. Germline lookup yields CDR1 SGHTA and CDR2 FQGNSA. The CDR3 nucleotides are TGTGCCAGCACTAGGGACAGGGGGGTCCAATACGAGCAGTACGTC. Protein sequence: CASTRDRGVQYEQYV.

This clonotype occurred many times. The J gene is TRBJ2-5, the V gene TRBV12-3 or TRBV12-4; 8 nucleotides match TRBD2. The V and J ends lost 7 bases and 5 bases, in that order; junction bases with no gene match: 9. There are 14 residues in the CDR3. The CDR3 coding sequence is TGTGCCAGCATTCTTTCCGGGACTAGGGAGACCCAGTACTTC. Translating gives CASILSGTRETQYF.

This clonotype occurred many times. V gene TRBV15 combines with J gene TRBJ1-5; the D gene is possibly TRBD1 (5 bases). CDR1 is LNHNV, CDR2 YYDKDF, per germline (reference sequence). There are 15 residues in the CDR3. Between the trimmed V and J ends, which lost 2 bases and 0 bases, there was a span of 8 bases. In DNA form, the CDR3 reads TGTGCCACCAGCAGAAACAGGTATAGCAATCAGCCCCAGCATTTT. It yields the protein CATSRNRYSNQPQHF.

V is TRBV20-1 and J is TRBJ2-7; D possibly uses TRBD1 or TRBD2 (5 bases each). CDR3 length: 15 residues. Germline CDR1 is DFQATT and CDR2 is SNEGSKA (reference sequence). Trimming removed 3 bases at V and 5 bases at J, with 20 bases between. The CDR3 DNA is TGCAGTGCTAGGTTCGGGGCACCCCGTCGGGACGAGCAGTACGTC. Translation: CSARFGAPRRDEQYV.

This clonotype was recorded many times. The chain carries TRBV6-4 and TRBJ2-1, with D possibly being TRBD1 (5 bases). Germline CDR1 and CDR2: MRHNA and SNTAGT. The V end was cut by 0 bases, the J end by 7 bases, with 7 bases between. The CDR3 consists of 13 residues. The CDR3 loop is CASSDSKGNEQFF. CDR3 bases: TGTGCCAGCAGTGACTCCAAGGGGAATGAGCAGTTCTTC.

This clonotype came up a few times. The chain joins TRBV3-1 to TRBJ1-2; D gene unclear. This CDR3 region has 16 residues. Trimming took 2 bases from V and 4 from J, leaving 17 bases between them. In germline, CDR1 is LGHDT, CDR2 YNNKEL (reference sequence). CDR3: CASSQRPDGPPYGYTF. DNA for the CDR3: TGTGCCAGCAGCCAAAGACCCGACGGCCCCCCCTATGGCTACACCTTC.

The chain has TRBV7-9 and TRBJ2-3; D unresolved. Trimming stripped 2 bases from V and 4 bases from J, with 7 bases between. Per germline, CDR1 SEHNR and CDR2 FQNEAQ (reference sequence). The CDR3 length is 13 residues. This chain's CDR3 is CASSLSNPDTQYF. The CDR3 DNA follows: TGTGCCAGCAGCTTATCTAATCCAGATACGCAGTATTTT.

This clonotype was observed many times. V usage is TRBV6-2 or TRBV6-3 and J usage is TRBJ2-6, with D possibly TRBD2 on 5 matching bases. The germline V and J ends were trimmed by 0 bases and 2 bases, with 14 bases remaining between them. Germline CDR1 and CDR2: MNHEY and SVGEGT. The CDR3 has 18 amino acids. Written as DNA, the CDR3 is TGTGCCAGCAGTTACTCGAATCGAGGGCTGACTGGGGCCAACGTCCTGACTTTC. Amino acids: CASSYSNRGLTGANVLTF.

J is TRBJ2-7 and V is TRBV7-3; 11 nucleotides align to TRBD2. Germline V gene sequence: CDR1 SGHTA, CDR2 FQGTGA. Trimming removed 4 bases from V and 3 bases from J; junction bases left unmatched: 5. The CDR3 totals 15 residues. CDR3 sequence: CASSSNGLAGYEQYF. The CDR3 DNA follows: TGTGCCAGCAGCTCGAACGGACTAGCGGGCTACGAGCAGTACTTC.